This TCR beta chain derives from a study of lymphopenia after photon versus proton radiotherapy. Findings and limits, study-wide: Under photons, naive T cells and diversity fell while effector/memory populations rose. Better survival with proton therapy was suggested as possible, not demonstrated. After lymphocyte nadir, photon-treated repertoires showed oligoclonal expansion, especially CD8+ Temra.

This clone occurred once. The antigen is not known. Germline values: CDR1 MNHEY, CDR2 SMNVEV (reference sequence). The CDR3 loop spans 15 amino acids. Between the trimmed V and J ends, which lost 3 bases and 5 bases, there was a span of 13 bases. Sequenced by immunoSEQ multiplex PCR; TCRdb stores in-frame clones only, minus some. The table has about 35,000 clones, 90% to 95% seen once. The J gene is TRBJ2-2, the V gene TRBV27; no reliable D call. The starting material was peripheral blood, obtained from a patient treated with photon-based radiotherapy. The clonotype comes from a man in his fifties or sixties with cholangiocarcinoma. This CDR3 reads CASSFNDFGTGELFF. CDR3 sequence (DNA): TGTGCCAGCAGTTTCAATGACTTCGGGACCGGGGAGCTGTTTTTT.